Presented here are 14 T cell receptor beta chains from one specimen sequenced in a study of neurological immune-mediated disorders. TCRdb analysed the 5' RACE reads with MiXCR anew, one entry per CDR3 protein. The sample consists of 80,000 to 100,000 distinct CDR3 sequences, around 3.6% of them appearing once. Material: PBMCs. These receptors were obtained from a woman between 45 and 60 years old with multiple sclerosis.

In its sample, this clonotype was seen many times. The V gene is TRBV11-3, the J gene TRBJ2-5, with 8 nucleotides matching TRBD2. This CDR3 is 15 amino acids long. Germline V gene lookup returns CDR1 SGHNT and CDR2 YENEEA. V lost 5 bases, J lost 2 bases, and 7 bases stayed unmatched. CDR3 sequence: CASSAKRGRQETQYF. The CDR3 nucleotides are TGTGCCAGCAGCGCCAAGCGGGGGAGACAAGAGACCCAGTACTTC.

At least ten counts were recorded for this clonotype. This rearrangement joins TRBV5-1 to TRBJ2-3, with TRBD1 matching over 10 bases. The trim removed 2 bases at V and 5 bases at J, leaving 5 bases unmatched. Germline CDR1 SGHRS, CDR2 YFSETQ. CDR3 length equals 15 residues. The CDR3 DNA sequence: TGCGCCAGCAGCTTTGAGACAGGGGGCCTAGATACGCAGTATTTT. Translation gives CASSFETGGLDTQYF.

This clonotype was detected many times. The genes are TRBV29-1 and TRBJ1-6, with 8 bases identical to TRBD1. J gave up 7 bases and V 6 bases, and 11 bases lay outside the gene matches. Germline V CDR1 and CDR2: SQVTM, ANQGSEA. There are 15 residues in the CDR3. The CDR3 DNA sequence: TGCAGCGTGGGGACCGGGACAGGAAAGAATTCACCCCTCCACTTT. Translating gives CSVGTGTGKNSPLHF.

This clonotype was recorded many times. This chain's CDR3 is CASSPRLLYEQYF. The CDR3 nucleotides read TGTGCCAGCAGCCCCCGCCTCCTCTACGAGCAGTACTTC. The chain joins TRBV7-2 to TRBJ2-7; D unclear. Trimming cost V 5 bases and J 3 bases, with 11 bases left between them. The germline gives CDR1 SGHTA, CDR2 FQGNSA. The CDR3 contains 13 residues. Full variable domain (missing parts from reference TRBV7-2 and TRBJ2-7): GAGVSQSPSNKVTEKGKDVELRCDPISGHTALYWYRQSLGQGLEFLIYFQGNSAPDKSGLPSDRFSAERTGGSVSTLTIQRTQQEDSAVYLCASSPRLLYEQYFGPGTRLTVT.

This clonotype was detected many times. The chain carries TRBV20-1 and TRBJ2-3; 7 bases are shared with TRBD1. Looked up from germline, CDR1 is DFQATT and CDR2 is SNEGSKA (reference sequence). The CDR3 runs to 12 residues. CDR3 sequence: CSPTGITDTQYF. DNA for the CDR3: TGCAGCCCGACAGGGATCACAGATACGCAGTATTTT.

This clonotype came up many times. The chain combines TRBV5-1 with TRBJ1-1, with D possibly being TRBD1 (5 bases). V dropped 0 bases and J dropped 0 bases, with 15 bases sitting between them. The CDR3 spans 17 residues. The germline CDR1 and CDR2 sequences are SGHRS and YFSETQ. CDR3 region: CASSLAGGGLMNTEAFF. Written as DNA, the CDR3 is TGCGCCAGCAGCTTGGCGGGGGGAGGTCTCATGAACACTGAAGCTTTCTTT.

This clonotype was found many times. The chain links TRBV5-6 to TRBJ1-5, with D possibly TRBD1 on 6 matching bases. Trimming removed 4 bases at V and 7 bases at J, with 15 bases between. The CDR3 has 14 amino acids. Per the germline V gene, CDR1 is SGHDT and CDR2 is YYEEEE. The CDR3 here is CASSPGTPGQPQHF. CDR3 DNA: TGTGCCAGCAGCCCGGGGACACCAGGCCAGCCCCAGCATTTT.

This clonotype appeared many times. The CDR3: CASSSLQGEKLFF. CDR3 bases: TGTGCCAGCAGCTCCCTCCAGGGTGAAAAACTGTTTTTT. The rearrangement joins TRBV7-2 to TRBJ1-4; D is perhaps TRBD1 (5 bases). Germline loops: CDR1 SGHTA, CDR2 FQGNSA. The CDR3 is 13 residues long. V lost 4 bases and J lost 7, with 10 bases in between.

This clonotype was recorded at least ten times. V gene TRBV4-3 combines with J gene TRBJ2-7; TRBD2 agrees at 8 bases. This CDR3 comprises 16 residues. The germline V gene has CDR1 LGHNA and CDR2 YSLEER. V gave up 0 bases and J gave up 4 bases; unmatched junction bases: 8. This CDR3 is CASSQDLRGGQYEQYF. The DNA of the CDR3 is TGCGCCAGCAGCCAAGACTTGCGCGGGGGGCAGTACGAGCAGTACTTC.

There are many counts of this clonotype. V is TRBV5-6 and J is TRBJ1-5, with 10 bases aligning to TRBD1. CDR3 size: 16 residues. Losses at the gene ends were 3 bases for V and 2 bases for J; bases not matched to a gene: 5. Looked up from germline, CDR1 is SGHDT and CDR2 is YYEEEE. This CDR3 is CASSSDRGLGNQPQHF. The DNA of the CDR3 is TGTGCCAGCAGCTCCGACAGGGGGCTGGGCAATCAGCCCCAGCATTTT.

This clonotype occurred many times. The chain uses TRBV6-5 and TRBJ1-5; the D is unclear. Germline CDR1 and CDR2: MNHEY and SVGAGI. CDR3 size: 13 residues. V gave up 7 bases and J gave up 2 bases, with 9 bases separating them. In DNA, the CDR3 is TGTGCCAGCAAAGGGTTTGGCAATCAGCCCCAGCATTTT. This translates into CASKGFGNQPQHF.

This clonotype was observed many times. The J gene is TRBJ2-1, the V gene TRBV6-2 or TRBV6-3, with D perhaps matching TRBD1 (6 bases). Trimming cost V 3 bases and J 10 bases, with 10 bases left between them. Germline loops: CDR1 MNHEY, CDR2 SVGEGT. The CDR3 is 12 residues long. CDR3 region: CASSYGTTEQFF. For the CDR3, the DNA is TGTGCCAGCAGTTATGGGACAACGGAGCAGTTCTTC.

The V and J genes are TRBV7-6 and TRBJ2-5; weak D call: TRBD2 (5 bases). Trimming took off 5 bases at V and 5 bases at J, with 9 bases between the two ends. The CDR3 loop spans 12 amino acids. The V gene's germline CDR1 is SGHVS and CDR2 FNYEAQ. CDR3 in DNA: TGTGCCAGCAGCCAGCGGCTGGAGACCCAGTACTTC. Its protein is CASSQRLETQYF.

This clonotype was detected ten times or more. This chain uses TRBV7-9 with TRBJ1-2, with unresolved D. Deletions cut 4 bases from V and 6 bases from J, with 9 bases between. The CDR3 runs 12 residues. CDR1 SEHNR and CDR2 FQNEAQ come from the germline V gene (reference sequence). CDR3 residues: CASSSGRDGYTF. The CDR3 region has the DNA TGTGCCAGCAGCTCTGGAAGGGATGGCTACACCTTC.